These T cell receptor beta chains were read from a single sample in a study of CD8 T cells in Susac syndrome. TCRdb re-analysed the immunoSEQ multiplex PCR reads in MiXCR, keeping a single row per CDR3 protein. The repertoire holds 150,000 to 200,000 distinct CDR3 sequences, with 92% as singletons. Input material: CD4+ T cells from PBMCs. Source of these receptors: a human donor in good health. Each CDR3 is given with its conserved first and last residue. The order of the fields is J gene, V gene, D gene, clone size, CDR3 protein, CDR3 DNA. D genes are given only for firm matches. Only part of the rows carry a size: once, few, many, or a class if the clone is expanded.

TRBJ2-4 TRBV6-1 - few CASSDINSFKNIQYF TGTGCCAGCAGTGACATAAACTCATTCAAAAACATTCAGTACTTC
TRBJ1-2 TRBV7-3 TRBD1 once CASSLTGTGGHGYTF TGTGCCAGCAGCTTAACGGGGACAGGGGGCCACGGCTACACCTTC
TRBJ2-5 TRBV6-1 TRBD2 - CASRTRTSDEETQYF TGTGCCAGCAGAACAAGGACTAGCGATGAAGAGACCCAGTACTTC
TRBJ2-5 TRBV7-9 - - CAKAPVQETQYF TGTGCCAAGGCACCCGTCCAAGAGACCCAGTACTTC
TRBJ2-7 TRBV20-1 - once CSARPGQIVLYEQYF TGCAGTGCCCGCCCGGGACAAATAGTACTCTACGAGCAGTACTTC
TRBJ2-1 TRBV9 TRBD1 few CASSVAPTGENEQFF TGTGCCAGCAGCGTAGCCCCGACAGGGGAGAATGAGCAGTTCTTC
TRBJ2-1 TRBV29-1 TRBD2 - CSVDAGVDEQFF TGCAGCGTTGACGCGGGAGTTGATGAGCAGTTCTTC
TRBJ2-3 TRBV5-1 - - CASSLADTRTDTQYF TGCGCCAGCAGCTTGGCCGACACTCGCACAGATACGCAGTATTTT
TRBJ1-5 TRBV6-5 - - CASSYSGRANQPQHF TGTGCCAGCAGTTACTCGGGCCGGGCCAATCAGCCCCAGCATTTT
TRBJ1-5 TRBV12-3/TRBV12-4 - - CASGPPGSVSQPQHF TGTGCCAGCGGCCCCCCTGGGAGTGTCAGTCAGCCCCAGCATTTT
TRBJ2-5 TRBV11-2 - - CASSPRQVQETQYF TGTGCCAGCAGCCCCCGACAGGTCCAAGAGACCCAGTACTTC
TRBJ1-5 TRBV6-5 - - CASSYAGLNQPQHF TGTGCCAGCAGTTACGCAGGATTAAATCAGCCCCAGCATTTT
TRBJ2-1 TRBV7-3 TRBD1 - CASSSFTDRSNEQFF TGTGCCAGCAGCTCATTTACGGACAGGAGCAATGAGCAGTTCTTC
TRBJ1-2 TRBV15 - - CATSRVGDYGYTF TGTGCCACCAGCAGAGTTGGGGACTATGGCTACACCTTC
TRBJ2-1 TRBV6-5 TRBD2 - CASSYRGGNYNEQFF TGTGCCAGCAGTTATCGCGGGGGAAACTACAATGAGCAGTTCTTC
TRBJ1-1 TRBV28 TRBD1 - CASSLFDRGEAFF TGTGCCAGCAGTTTATTTGACAGGGGGGAAGCTTTCTTT
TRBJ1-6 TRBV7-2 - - CASSLKASSPLHF TGTGCCAGCAGCCTGAAGGCCAGTTCACCCCTCCACTTT
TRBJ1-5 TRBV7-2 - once CASSLGAGHQPQHF TGTGCCAGCAGCTTAGGTGCAGGGCATCAGCCCCAGCATTTT
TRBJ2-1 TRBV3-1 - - CASSQENLNEQFF TGTGCCAGCAGCCAAGAGAACCTCAATGAGCAGTTCTTC
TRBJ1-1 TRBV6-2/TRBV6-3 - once CASSYFQDNTEAFF TGTGCCAGCAGTTACTTTCAGGACAACACTGAAGCTTTCTTT
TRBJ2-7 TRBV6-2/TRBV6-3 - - CASSYRIQLTYEQYF TGTGCCAGCAGTTACCGGATCCAGCTAACCTACGAGCAGTACTTC
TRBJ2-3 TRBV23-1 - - CASSQCGIHTDTQYF TGCGCCAGCAGTCAATGTGGGATTCACACAGATACGCAGTATTTT
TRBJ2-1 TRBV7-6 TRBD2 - CASSWSGSVYNEQFF TGTGCCAGCAGTTGGAGCGGGAGCGTCTACAATGAGCAGTTCTTC
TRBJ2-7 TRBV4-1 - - CAILPRTHYEQYF TGCGCCATTCTTCCTCGGACCCACTACGAGCAGTACTTC
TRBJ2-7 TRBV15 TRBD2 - CATSRDWLAGGPETSDEQYF TGTGCCACCAGCAGAGATTGGCTAGCGGGAGGGCCGGAGACTTCCGACGAGCAGTACTTC
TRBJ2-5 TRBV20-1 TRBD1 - CSADPPDRGETQYF TGCAGTGCTGACCCCCCGGACAGGGGGGAGACCCAGTACTTC
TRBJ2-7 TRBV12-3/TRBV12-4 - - CASSFFLSQQYF TGTGCCAGCAGTTTTTTCCTTAGTCAGCAGTACTTC
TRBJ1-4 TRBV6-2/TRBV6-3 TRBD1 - CASSRPGGQEATNEKLFF TGTGCCAGCAGCCGCCCGGGGGGACAGGAAGCAACTAATGAAAAACTGTTTTTT
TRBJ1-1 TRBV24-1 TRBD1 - CATSPGTEPEAFF TGTGCCACCAGCCCGGGGACAGAACCTGAAGCTTTCTTT
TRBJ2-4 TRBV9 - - CASSEGSNIQYF TGTGCCAGCAGCGAAGGCTCGAACATTCAGTACTTC
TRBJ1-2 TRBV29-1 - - CSLWDLARGYTF TGCAGCCTGTGGGATCTGGCGCGGGGCTACACCTTC
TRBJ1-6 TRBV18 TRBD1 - CASSRDRLGNSPLHF TGTGCCAGCTCAAGGGACAGGTTGGGTAATTCACCCCTCCACTTT
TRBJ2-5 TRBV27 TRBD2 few CASRGVGETQYF TGTGCCAGCCGGGGGGTAGGGGAGACCCAGTACTTC
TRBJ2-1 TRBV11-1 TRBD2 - CASSSQGRTWLAGGYNEQFF TGTGCCAGCAGCTCCCAGGGAAGGACTTGGCTAGCGGGAGGTTACAATGAGCAGTTCTTC
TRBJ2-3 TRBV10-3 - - CAIGWGGTDTQYF TGTGCCATCGGATGGGGGGGCACAGATACGCAGTATTTT
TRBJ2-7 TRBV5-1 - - CASSQTRDEQYF TGCGCCAGCAGCCAAACAAGGGACGAGCAGTACTTC
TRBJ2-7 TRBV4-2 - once CASSQRSDDSSYEQYF TGTGCCAGCAGCCAGAGGAGTGATGATAGCTCCTACGAGCAGTACTTC
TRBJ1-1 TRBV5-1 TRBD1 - CASSLGDRGNTEAFF TGCGCCAGCAGCTTGGGGGACAGGGGGAACACTGAAGCTTTCTTT
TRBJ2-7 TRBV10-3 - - CASHSSSYEQYF TGTGCCAGCCACAGTTCCTCCTACGAGCAGTACTTC
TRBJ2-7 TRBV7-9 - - CASGTVKYEQYF TGTGCTTCCGGGACTGTGAAATACGAGCAGTACTTC
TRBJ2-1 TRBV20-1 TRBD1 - CSARDLGQGQIGQFF TGCAGTGCTAGAGATTTAGGACAGGGCCAAATAGGGCAGTTCTTC
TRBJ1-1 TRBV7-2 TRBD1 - CASSSRQGPNTEAFF TGTGCCAGCAGCTCCAGACAGGGGCCGAACACTGAAGCTTTCTTT
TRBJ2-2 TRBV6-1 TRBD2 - CASRGLAGVAGELFF TGTGCCAGCAGGGGACTAGCGGGAGTAGCCGGGGAGCTGTTTTTT